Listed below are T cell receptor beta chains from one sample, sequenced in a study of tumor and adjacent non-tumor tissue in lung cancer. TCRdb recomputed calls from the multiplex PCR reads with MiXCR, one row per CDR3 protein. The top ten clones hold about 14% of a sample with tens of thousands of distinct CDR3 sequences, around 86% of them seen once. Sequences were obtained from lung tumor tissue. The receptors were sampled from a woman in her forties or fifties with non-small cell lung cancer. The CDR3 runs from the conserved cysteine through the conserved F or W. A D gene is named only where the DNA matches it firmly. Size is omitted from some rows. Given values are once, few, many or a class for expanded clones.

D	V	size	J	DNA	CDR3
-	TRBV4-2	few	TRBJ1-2	TGTGCCAGCAGCCAGGGGTGGGCCGTCAGCGGTGGCTACACCTTC	CASSQGWAVSGGYTF
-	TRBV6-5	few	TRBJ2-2	TGTGCCAGCAGACTCAGACAGGGATCCACCCGGGAGTTGTTTTTT	CASRLRQGSTRELFF
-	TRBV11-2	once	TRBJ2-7	TGTGCCAGCAGCTTATCTCCTAGTCCCTCTTACGAGCACTACTTC	CASSLSPSPSYEHYF
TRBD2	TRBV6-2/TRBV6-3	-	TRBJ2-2	TGTGCCAGCAGTACGGGGACTAGCGGGGGGAACACCGTGGAGCTGTTTTTT	CASSTGTSGGNTVELFF
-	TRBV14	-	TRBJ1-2	TGTGCCAGCAGCCATGCTAGAAAGTATGGCTACGCCTTC	CASSHARKYGYAF
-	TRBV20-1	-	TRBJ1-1	TGCAGTGTCCCGACCCACGCCCCTGAACCTTTCTTT	CSVPTHAPEPFF
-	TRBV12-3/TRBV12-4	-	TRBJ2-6	TGTGCTAGCAGTTTAGCGAACTCCTCTCCCCTGACTTTC	CASSLANSSPLTF
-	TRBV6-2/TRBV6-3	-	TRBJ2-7	TGTGCCATCACGGATCGGGTTGAGCAGTATTTC	CAITDRVEQYF
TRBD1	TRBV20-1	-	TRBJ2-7	TGCAATGCTAGTGGGGACAGGGACCGCCGCTACGAGCAGTACTTC	CNASGDRDRRYEQYF
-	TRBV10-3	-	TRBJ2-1	TGTGCAATAGGGCGGGCACAGCATACCAATGAGCAGTTCTTC	CAIGRAQHTNEQFF
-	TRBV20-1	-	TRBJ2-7	TGCAGTGCTAGGGGGTCGGGAAGGCTCTACATGCAGTACTTC	CSARGSGRLYMQYF
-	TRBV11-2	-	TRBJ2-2	TGTGCCAGCAGCAAATTCTGGGATACCGGGGAGCTGTTTTTT	CASSKFWDTGELFF
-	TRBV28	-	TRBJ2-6	TGCGCCAGTAACAAAATTATGAAGGGCCCGACTGGGGCCAACGTCCTGACTTTC	CASNKIMKGPTGANVLTF
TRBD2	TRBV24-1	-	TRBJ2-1	TGTGCCACTAGTGGCCCCGGCGGAGCGGGGGGGAATGAGCAGTTCTTC	CATSGPGGAGGNEQFF
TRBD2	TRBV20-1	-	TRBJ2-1	TGCAATGCCAGAGGCCTAGCGGGATACAATGAGCAGTTCTTC	CNARGLAGYNEQFF
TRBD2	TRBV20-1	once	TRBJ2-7	TGCAGTGCGGAACTAGCGGGAGGAGTCTACGAGCAGTACTTC	CSAELAGGVYEQYF
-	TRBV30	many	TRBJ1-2	TGTGCCTGGAGTGGGACGGGACGACAGAACTATGGCTACACCTTC	CAWSGTGRQNYGYTF
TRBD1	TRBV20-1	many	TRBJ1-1	TGCAGTGCTAGGGACTACAGGGGGGTGAACACTGAAGCTTTCTTT	CSARDYRGVNTEAFF
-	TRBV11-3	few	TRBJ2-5	TGTGCCAGCAGCAATTCAGGGGTGGAGACCCAGTACTTC	CASSNSGVETQYF
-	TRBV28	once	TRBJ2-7	TGTGCCAGCAGTTTAATAGGGGCGATTGGCAACAAGCAATACTTC	CASSLIGAIGNKQYF
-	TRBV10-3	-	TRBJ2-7	TGTGCCACTCAACCGGGATCAGCTACGGGAGAGCAGTACTTC	CATQPGSATGEQYF
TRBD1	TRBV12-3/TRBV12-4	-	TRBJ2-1	TGTGCCAGCAGTGGGCCCCCCACAGGGGGCGAGTCCTACAATGAGCAGTTCTTC	CASSGPPTGGESYNEQFF
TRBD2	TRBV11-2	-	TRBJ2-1	TGTGCCAGCAGCAAGACCGGGACTAGGTCGTTCTTC	CASSKTGTRSFF
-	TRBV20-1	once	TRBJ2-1	TGCAGTGCCCCTGGGGTTCACTACCTTAAGCAGTTCTTC	CSAPGVHYLKQFF
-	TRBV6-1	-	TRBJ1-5	TGTGCTAGCAGTGCCTCCCGTCTCAATCACCCCCAGCATTTT	CASSASRLNHPQHF
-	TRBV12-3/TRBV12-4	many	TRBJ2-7	TGTGCCAGCAGTTTAGGGTACGGGCAGGAGCAGTACTTC	CASSLGYGQEQYF
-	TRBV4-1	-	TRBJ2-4	TGCGCCAGCGGCCAATTGCCCAGAGACATCCAAGCGGACATTCAGTACTTT	CASGQLPRDIQADIQYF
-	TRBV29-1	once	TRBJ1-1	TGCAGCGTTGGAGACAACCTCAACACTGAAGGCTTCTTT	CSVGDNLNTEGFF
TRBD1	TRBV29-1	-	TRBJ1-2	TGCAGCCTTGAAGGTTGGGGCAGGGGGGACCTCTATGGCTACACCTTC	CSLEGWGRGDLYGYTF
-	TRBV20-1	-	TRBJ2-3	TGCAGTGCACGCCTCCATGGCAGGGGATCGGATACGCAGTGTTTT	CSARLHGRGSDTQCF
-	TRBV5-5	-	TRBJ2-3	TGTGCCATCAGTTTGGTTGCGATCACAGATACGCAGTATTTT	CAISLVAITDTQYF
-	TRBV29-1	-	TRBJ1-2	TGCAGCGTCGATGACATCAACTATGGTCACACCTTC	CSVDDINYGHTF
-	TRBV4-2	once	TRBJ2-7	TGTGCCAGCAGCGGGAGAGCTGGGACCCACGAGCAGTACTTC	CASSGRAGTHEQYF
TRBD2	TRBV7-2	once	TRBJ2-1	TGTGTCAGCAGCTCCGGACTAGCGGCCAATGAGCAGTTCTTC	CVSSSGLAANEQFF
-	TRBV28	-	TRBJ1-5	TGTACCAGCAGTTTGGTAGGGGCAAGTAGCAATCAGCCCCAGCATTTT	CTSSLVGASSNQPQHF
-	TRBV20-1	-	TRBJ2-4	TGCAGTGCTATTTACAGGGAAGATGCCAAAAACATTCAGTATTTC	CSAIYREDAKNIQYF
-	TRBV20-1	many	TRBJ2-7	TGCAGTGCTAGAGATCCACGGACGGGACTCGAGCAGTACTTC	CSARDPRTGLEQYF
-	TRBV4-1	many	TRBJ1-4	TGCGCCAGCAGCCTCAACATAGCAACTAATGAAAAACTGTTTTTT	CASSLNIATNEKLFF
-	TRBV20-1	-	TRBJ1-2	TGCAGTGCTAGCCTCCGTGGTTACACCTTC	CSASLRGYTF
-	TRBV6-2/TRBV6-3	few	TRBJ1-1	TGTGATAGCGAAGGAGGGAACACTGAAGCTTTCTTT	CDSEGGNTEAFF
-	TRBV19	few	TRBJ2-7	TGTGCCAGTAGCAGGAAGGGACATGGGACCGGCGAGCAGTACTTC	CASSRKGHGTGEQYF
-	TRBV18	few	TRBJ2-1	TGTGCCAGCTCACCCAGCGGGTTAGCCTACAATGAGCAGTTCTTC	CASSPSGLAYNEQFF
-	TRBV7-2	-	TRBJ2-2	TGTGCCAGCTACTACTTCACCGGGGAGCTATTTTTT	CASYYFTGELFF